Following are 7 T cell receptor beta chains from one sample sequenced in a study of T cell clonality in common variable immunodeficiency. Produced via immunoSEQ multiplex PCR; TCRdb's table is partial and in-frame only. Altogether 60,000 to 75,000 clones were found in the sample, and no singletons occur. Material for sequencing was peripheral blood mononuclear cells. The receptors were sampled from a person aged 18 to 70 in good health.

CDR3: CASKETQGETAFF. The sequenced CDR3 bases are TGTGCCAGCAAAGAGACCCAGGGGGAGACC. The rearrangement joins TRBV2 to TRBJ1-1; 7 positions agree with TRBD1. Sequencing ends 3 residues short of the CDR3 end; the germline J gene provides the rest. The CDR3 covers 13 residues. Germline-derived CDR1 and CDR2 are SNHLY and FYNNEI.

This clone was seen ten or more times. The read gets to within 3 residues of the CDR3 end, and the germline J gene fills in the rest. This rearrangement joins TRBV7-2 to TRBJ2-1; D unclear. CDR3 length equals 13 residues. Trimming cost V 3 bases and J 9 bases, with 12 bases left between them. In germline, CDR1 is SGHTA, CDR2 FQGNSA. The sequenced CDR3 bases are TGTGCCAGCAGCTTCGACTGGTCGAGTGAG. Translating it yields CASSFDWSSE. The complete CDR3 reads CASSFDWSSEQFF.

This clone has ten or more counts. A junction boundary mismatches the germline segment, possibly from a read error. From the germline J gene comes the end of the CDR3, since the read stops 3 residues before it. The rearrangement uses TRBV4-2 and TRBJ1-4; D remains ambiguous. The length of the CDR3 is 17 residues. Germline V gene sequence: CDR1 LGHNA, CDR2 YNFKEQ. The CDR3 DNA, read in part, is TGCGCCAGCAGCCAAGAATTAGGCCTCGCGGGTAATGAAAAA. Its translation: CASSQELGLAGNEK. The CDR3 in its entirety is CASSQELGLAGNEKLFF.

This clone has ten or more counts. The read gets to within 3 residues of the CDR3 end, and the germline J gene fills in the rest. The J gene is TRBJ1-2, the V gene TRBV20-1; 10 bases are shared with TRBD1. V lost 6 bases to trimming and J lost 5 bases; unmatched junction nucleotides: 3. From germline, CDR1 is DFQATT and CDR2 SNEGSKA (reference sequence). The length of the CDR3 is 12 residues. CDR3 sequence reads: CSAEGQGYGYTF. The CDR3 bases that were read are TGCAGTGCGGAGGGACAGGGGTATGGC.

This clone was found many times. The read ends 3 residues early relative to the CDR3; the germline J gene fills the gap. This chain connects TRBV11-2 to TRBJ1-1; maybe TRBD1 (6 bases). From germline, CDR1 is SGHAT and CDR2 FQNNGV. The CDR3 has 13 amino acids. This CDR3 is CASSLARGVEAFF. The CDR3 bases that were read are TGTGCCAGCAGCTTAGCCAGGGGAGTAGAA.

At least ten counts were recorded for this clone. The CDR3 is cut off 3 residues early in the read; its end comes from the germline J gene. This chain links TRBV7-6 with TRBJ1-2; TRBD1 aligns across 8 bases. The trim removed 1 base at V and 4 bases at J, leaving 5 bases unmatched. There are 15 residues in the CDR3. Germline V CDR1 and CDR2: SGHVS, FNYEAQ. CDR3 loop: CASSLGQGRGYGYTF. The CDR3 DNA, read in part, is TGTGCCAGCAGCTTAGGACAGGGGAGAGGCTATGGC. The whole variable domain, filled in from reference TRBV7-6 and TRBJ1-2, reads GAGVSQSPRYKVTKRGQDVALRCDPISGHVSLYWYRQALGQGPEFLTYFNYEAQQDKSGLPNDRFSAERPEGSISTLTIQRTEQRDSAMYRCASSLGQGRGYGYTFGSGTRLTVV.

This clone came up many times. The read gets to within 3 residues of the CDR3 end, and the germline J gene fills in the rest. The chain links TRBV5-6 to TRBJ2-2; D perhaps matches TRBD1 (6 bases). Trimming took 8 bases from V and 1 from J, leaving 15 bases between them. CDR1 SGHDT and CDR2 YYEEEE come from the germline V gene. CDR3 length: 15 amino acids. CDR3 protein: CASPPEGENTGELFF. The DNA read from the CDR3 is TGTGCCAGTCCCCCAGAGGGGGAGAACACCGGGGAG.